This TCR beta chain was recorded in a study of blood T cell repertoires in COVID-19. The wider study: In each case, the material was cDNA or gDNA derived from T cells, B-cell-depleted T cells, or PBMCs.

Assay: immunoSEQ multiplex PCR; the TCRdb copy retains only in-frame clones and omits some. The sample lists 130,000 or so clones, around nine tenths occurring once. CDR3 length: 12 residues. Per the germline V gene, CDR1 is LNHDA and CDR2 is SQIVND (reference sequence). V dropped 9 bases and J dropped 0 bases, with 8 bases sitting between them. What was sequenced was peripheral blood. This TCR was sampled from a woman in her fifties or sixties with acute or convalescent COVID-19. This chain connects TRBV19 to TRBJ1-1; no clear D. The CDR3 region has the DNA TGTGCCAGCAGGAGGGTGAACACTGAAGCTTTCTTT. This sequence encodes CASRRVNTEAFF.